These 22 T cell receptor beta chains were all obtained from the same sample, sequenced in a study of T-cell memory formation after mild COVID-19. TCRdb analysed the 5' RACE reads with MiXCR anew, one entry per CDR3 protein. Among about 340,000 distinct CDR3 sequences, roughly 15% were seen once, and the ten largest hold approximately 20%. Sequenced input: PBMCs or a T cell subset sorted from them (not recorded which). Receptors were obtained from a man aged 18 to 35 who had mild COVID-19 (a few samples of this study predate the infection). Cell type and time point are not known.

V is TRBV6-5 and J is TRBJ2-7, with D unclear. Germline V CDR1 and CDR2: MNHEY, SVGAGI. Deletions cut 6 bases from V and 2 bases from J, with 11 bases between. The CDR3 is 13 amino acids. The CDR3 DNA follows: TGTGCCAGCAGCAAATCGGGTGCCTACGAGCAGTACGTC. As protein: CASSKSGAYEQYV.

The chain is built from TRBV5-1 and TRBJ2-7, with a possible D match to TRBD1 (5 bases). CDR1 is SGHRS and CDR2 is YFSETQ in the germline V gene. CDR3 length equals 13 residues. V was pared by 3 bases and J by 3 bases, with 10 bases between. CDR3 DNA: TGCGCCAGCAGCTGGGGCTCGGGCTACGAGCAGTACGTC. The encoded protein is CASSWGSGYEQYV.

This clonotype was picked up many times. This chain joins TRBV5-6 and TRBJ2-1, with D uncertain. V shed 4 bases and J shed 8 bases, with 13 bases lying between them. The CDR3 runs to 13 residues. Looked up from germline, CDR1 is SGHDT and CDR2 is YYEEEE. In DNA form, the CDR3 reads TGTGCCAGCAGCCTGCTGATTGCGGATGAGCAGTTCTTC. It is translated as CASSLLIADEQFF.

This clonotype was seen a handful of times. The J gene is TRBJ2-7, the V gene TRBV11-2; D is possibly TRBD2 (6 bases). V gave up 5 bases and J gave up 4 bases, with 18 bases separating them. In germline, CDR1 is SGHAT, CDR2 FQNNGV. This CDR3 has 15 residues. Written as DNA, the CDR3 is TGTGCCAGCAGCACGGGGCGGGGATCCGTTTACGAGCAGTACGTC. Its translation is CASSTGRGSVYEQYV.

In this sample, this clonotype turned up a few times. CDR3 in DNA: TGTGCTACTCGGGACAGATACACAGATACGCAGTATTTT. Protein product: CATRDRYTDTQYF. The rearrangement uses TRBV24-1 and TRBJ2-3; 7 bases fit TRBD1. The CDR3 has 13 amino acids. Germline CDR1 KGHDR, CDR2 SFDVKD.

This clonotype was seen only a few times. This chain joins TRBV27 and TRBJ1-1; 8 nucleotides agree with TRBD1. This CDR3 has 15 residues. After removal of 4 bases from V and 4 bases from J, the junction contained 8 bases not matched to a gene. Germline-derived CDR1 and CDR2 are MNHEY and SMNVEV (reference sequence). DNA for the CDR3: TGTGCCAGCAGTTCGTCTCCTACAGGGGGCACTGAAGCTTTCTTT. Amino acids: CASSSSPTGGTEAFF.

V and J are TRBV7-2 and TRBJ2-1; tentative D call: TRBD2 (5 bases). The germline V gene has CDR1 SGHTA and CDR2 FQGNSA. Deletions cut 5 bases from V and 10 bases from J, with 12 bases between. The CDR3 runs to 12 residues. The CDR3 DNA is TGTGCCAGCAGCAGGACGCGGAGGGAGCAGTTCTTC. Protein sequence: CASSRTRREQFF.

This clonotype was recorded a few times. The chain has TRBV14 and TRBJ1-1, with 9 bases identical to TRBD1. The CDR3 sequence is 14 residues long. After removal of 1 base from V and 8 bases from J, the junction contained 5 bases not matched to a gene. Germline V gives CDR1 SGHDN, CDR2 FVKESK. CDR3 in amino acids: CASSQVYRGLEAFF. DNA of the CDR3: TGTGCCAGCAGCCAAGTATACAGGGGGCTAGAAGCTTTCTTT.

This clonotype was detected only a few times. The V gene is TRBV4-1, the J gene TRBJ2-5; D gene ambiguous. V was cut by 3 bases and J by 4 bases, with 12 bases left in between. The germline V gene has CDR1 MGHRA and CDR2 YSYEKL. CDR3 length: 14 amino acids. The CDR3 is CASSQSTPGETQYF. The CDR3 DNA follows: TGCGCCAGCAGCCAGAGCACCCCAGGAGAGACCCAGTACTTC.

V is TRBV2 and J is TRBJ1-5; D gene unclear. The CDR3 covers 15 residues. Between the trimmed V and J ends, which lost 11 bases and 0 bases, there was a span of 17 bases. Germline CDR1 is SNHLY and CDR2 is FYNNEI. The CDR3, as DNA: TGTGCCTCCTGCGCCGCGGAATATAGCAATCAGCCCCAGCATTTT. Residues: CASCAAEYSNQPQHF.

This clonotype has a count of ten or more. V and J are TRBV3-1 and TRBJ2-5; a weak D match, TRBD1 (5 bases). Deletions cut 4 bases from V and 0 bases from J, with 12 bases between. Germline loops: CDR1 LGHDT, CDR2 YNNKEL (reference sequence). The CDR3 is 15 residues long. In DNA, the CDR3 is TGTGCCAGCAGCCCAGGACAAGGGCACCAAGAGACCCAGTACTTC. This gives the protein CASSPGQGHQETQYF.

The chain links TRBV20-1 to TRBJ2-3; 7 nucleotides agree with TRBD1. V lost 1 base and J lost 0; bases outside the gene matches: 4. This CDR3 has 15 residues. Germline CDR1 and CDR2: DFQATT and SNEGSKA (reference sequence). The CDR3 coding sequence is TGCAGTGCTAGAGTTCAGGGGGATAGCACAGATACGCAGTATTTT. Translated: CSARVQGDSTDTQYF.

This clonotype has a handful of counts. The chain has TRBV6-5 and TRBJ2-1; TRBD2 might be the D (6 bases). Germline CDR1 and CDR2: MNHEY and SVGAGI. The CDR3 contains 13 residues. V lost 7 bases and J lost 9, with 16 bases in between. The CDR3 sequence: CASTQTSRGEQFF. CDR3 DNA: TGTGCCAGCACCCAGACTAGTCGAGGTGAGCAGTTCTTC.

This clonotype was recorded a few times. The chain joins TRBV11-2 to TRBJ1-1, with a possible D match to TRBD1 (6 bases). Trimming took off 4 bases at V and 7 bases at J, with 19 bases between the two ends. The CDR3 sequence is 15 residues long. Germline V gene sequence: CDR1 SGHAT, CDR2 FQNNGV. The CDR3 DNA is TGTGCCAGCAGCTCCCGACGGGGGGCTAGGGTTGAAGCTTTCTTT. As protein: CASSSRRGARVEAFF. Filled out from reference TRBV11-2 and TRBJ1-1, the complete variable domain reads EAGVAQSPRYKIIEKRQSVAFWCNPISGHATLYWYQQILGQGPKLLIQFQNNGVVDDSQLPKDRFSAERLKGVDSTLKIQPAKLEDSAVYLCASSSRRGARVEAFFGQGTRLTVV.

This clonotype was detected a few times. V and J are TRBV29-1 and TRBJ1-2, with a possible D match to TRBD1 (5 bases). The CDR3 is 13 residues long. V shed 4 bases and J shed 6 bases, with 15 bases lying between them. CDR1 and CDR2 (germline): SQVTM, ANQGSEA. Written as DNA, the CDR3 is TGCAGCGTTGTCGGTCCAGGGAGGAATGGCTACACCTTC. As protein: CSVVGPGRNGYTF.

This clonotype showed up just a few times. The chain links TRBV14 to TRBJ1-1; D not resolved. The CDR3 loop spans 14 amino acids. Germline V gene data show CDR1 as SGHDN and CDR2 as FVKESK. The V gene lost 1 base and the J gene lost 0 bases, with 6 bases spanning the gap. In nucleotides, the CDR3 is TGTGCCAGCAGCCAAGGGACCTTGAACACTGAAGCTTTCTTT. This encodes CASSQGTLNTEAFF.

CDR3 residues: CASSFRQGVSYEQYV. The CDR3 nucleotides are TGTGCCAGCAGCTTTCGACAGGGGGTCTCCTACGAGCAGTACGTC. The chain has TRBV5-6 and TRBJ2-7, with 9 nucleotides matching TRBD1. Per germline, CDR1 SGHDT and CDR2 YYEEEE. The CDR3 spans 15 residues. V gave up 2 bases and J gave up 0 bases; unmatched junction bases: 3.

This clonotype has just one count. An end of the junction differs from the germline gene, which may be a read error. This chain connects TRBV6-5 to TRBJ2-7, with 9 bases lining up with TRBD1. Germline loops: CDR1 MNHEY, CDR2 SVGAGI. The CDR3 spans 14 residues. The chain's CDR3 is CASSYGTGKYEQNF. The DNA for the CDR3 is TGTGCCAGCAGTTACGGGACAGGGAAATACGAGCAGAACTTC.

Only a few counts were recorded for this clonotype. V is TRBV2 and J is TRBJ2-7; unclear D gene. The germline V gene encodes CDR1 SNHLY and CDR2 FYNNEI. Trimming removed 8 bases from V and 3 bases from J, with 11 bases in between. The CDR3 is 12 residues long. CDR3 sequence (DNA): TGTGCCAGCCTCGGCGGCCTCTACGAGCAGTACTTC. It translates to CASLGGLYEQYF.

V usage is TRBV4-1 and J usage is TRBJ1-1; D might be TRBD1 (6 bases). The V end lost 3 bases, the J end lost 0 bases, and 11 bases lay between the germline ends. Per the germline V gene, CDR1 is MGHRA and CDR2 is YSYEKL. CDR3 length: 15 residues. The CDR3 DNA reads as TGCGCCAGCAGCCAGACACAGGGCATGAACACTGAAGCTTTCTTT. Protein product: CASSQTQGMNTEAFF.

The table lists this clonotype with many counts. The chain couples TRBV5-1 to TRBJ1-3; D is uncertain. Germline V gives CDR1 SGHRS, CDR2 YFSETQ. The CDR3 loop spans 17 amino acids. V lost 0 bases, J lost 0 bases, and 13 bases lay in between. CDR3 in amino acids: CASSLGRQFFSGNTIYF. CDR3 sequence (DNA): TGCGCCAGCAGCTTGGGTCGGCAGTTCTTCTCTGGAAACACCATATATTTT.

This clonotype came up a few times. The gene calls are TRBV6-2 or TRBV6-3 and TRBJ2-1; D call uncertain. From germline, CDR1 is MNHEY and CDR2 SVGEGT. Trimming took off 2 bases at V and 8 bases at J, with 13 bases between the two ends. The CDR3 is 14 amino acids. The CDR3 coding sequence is TGTGCCAGCAGTTACGACGGTCCCCTAGATGAGCAGTTCTTC. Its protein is CASSYDGPLDEQFF.